The 5 T cell receptor beta chains reported below all come from one sample, sequenced in a study of blood T cell repertoires in COVID-19. Clones were sequenced by immunoSEQ multiplex PCR, and TCRdb holds only the in-frame ones, with some missing. The sample records approximately 100,000 clones, 80% to 90% being singletons. Sequencing input: peripheral blood. The receptors come from a woman at least 80 years old with acute or convalescent COVID-19.

The chain combines TRBV19 with TRBJ1-6, with 8 positions matching TRBD1. The V gene end was trimmed by 3 bases and the J gene end by 9 bases; junction bases not matched to a gene: 10. Germline CDR1 and CDR2: LNHDA and SQIVND (reference sequence). The CDR3 extends over 16 amino acids. Here the CDR3 DNA reads TGTGCCAGTAGTATCTCCGGGACAGGCGTTTCTTCACCCCTCCACTTT. Protein: CASSISGTGVSSPLHF. Full variable domain (rest looked up from reference TRBV19 and TRBJ1-6): DGGITQSPKYLFRKEGQNVTLSCEQNLNHDAMYWYRQDPGQGLRLIYYSQIVNDFQKGDIAEGYSVSREKKESFPLTVTSAQKNPTAFYLCASSISGTGVSSPLHFGNGTRLTVT.

The V call is TRBV27, the J call TRBJ1-2; TRBD1 is a possible D gene (5 bases). The germline V and J ends were trimmed by 5 bases and 5 bases, with 27 bases remaining between them. CDR3 length: 18 residues. Germline loops: CDR1 MNHEY, CDR2 SMNVEV (reference sequence). The CDR3 nucleotides read TGTGCCAGCAGTAAACAGGCAGGACCGAACCTTCTTAATTATGGCTACACCTTC. Translating gives CASSKQAGPNLLNYGYTF.

This chain links TRBV15 with TRBJ1-5, with 11 bases aligning to TRBD1. Per the germline V gene, CDR1 is LNHNV and CDR2 is YYDKDF (reference sequence). With 5 bases clipped from V and 4 bases from J, the junction kept 4 bases outside the gene matches. CDR3 size: 15 residues. The CDR3 here is CATSAGQGANQPQHF. In DNA form, the CDR3 reads TGTGCCACCAGCGCTGGACAGGGGGCGAATCAGCCCCAGCATTTT.

The chain couples TRBV7-9 to TRBJ2-5, with D perhaps matching TRBD1 (6 bases). This CDR3 comprises 17 residues. The V end was cut by 6 bases, the J end by 4 bases, with 24 bases between. Per germline, CDR1 SEHNR and CDR2 FQNEAQ (reference sequence). This CDR3 is CASSPSGASRAGETQYF. CDR3 sequence (DNA): TGTGCCAGCAGTCCGTCAGGGGCGAGCAGGGCAGGAGAGACCCAGTACTTC.

This CDR3 reads CASSPYTGYGYTF. The CDR3 DNA sequence: TGTGCCAGTAGTCCATATACAGGATATGGCTACACCTTC. The chain has TRBV19 and TRBJ1-2; the D gene is possibly TRBD1 (5 bases). V was shortened by 5 bases and J by 5 bases, with 12 bases between the two germline ends. The CDR3 loop spans 13 amino acids. CDR1 and CDR2 from the germline V gene are LNHDA and SQIVND (reference sequence).